This paragraph covers one T cell receptor beta chain sequence. How the authors handled the data: From reference gene primer amplification, estimates of nucleated cell counts were derived. Clones were read by immunoSEQ multiplex PCR, and TCRdb kept only the in-frame ones, dropping some. That table supplies the V and J calls and clone size; D and trimming were determined from the DNA. Of about 98,000 clones listed, approximately 82% were seen once; the top ten hold roughly 10%. The source of the sample is a study of blood T cell repertoires in COVID-19. Study-wide background: COVID-19 samples, acute and convalescent, were from the United States, Italy and Spain. The cDNA or gDNA used as material had been derived from T cells, B-cell-depleted T cells, or PBMCs.

The J segment lost 3 bases and the V segment lost 0 bases, leaving 9 bases of the junction unmatched. From germline, CDR1 is LGHDT and CDR2 YNNKEL (reference sequence). CDR3 size: 19 residues. This TCR was sampled from a man aged 55 to 70 with active or convalescent COVID-19. Sequenced material: peripheral blood. This chain links TRBV3-1 (or the pseudogene TRBV3-2) with TRBJ2-4; 12 nucleotides match TRBD2. CDR3 coding DNA: TGTGCCAGCAGCCAAGATACTAGCGGGAGGCCGGGGCTCAAAAACATTCAGTACTTC. This sequence encodes CASSQDTSGRPGLKNIQYF.